This T cell receptor beta chain was captured by sequencing in a study of T-cell memory formation after mild COVID-19. Per the germline V gene, CDR1 is LNHDA and CDR2 is SQIVND (reference sequence). The CDR3 is 17 amino acids. Germline trimming cut 6 bases from V and 4 bases from J; bases unmatched to any gene: 13. One entry per CDR3 protein, called by TCRdb with MiXCR from the 5' RACE reads. The sample contains 350,000 to 500,000 distinct CDR3 sequences, 18% of which appear only once. This clonotype turned up a few times. The chain couples TRBV19 to TRBJ2-2; 8 bases line up with TRBD1. Specimen: PBMCs or a T cell subset sorted from them (not recorded which). The sequence was collected from a man younger than 35 who had mild COVID-19 (a few samples of this study predate the infection). Cell type and time point are not known. The CDR3 DNA reads TGTGCCAGTAGCCGGCCCCGGACAGGGCTATTCACCGGGGAGCTGTTTTTT. This translates into CASSRPRTGLFTGELFF.